Listed below are T cell receptor beta chains from one sample, sequenced in a study of T cells in Graves' hyperthyroidism and ophthalmopathy. Using its own MiXCR run on the multiplex PCR reads, TCRdb lists one record per CDR3 protein. The sample has roughly 700,000 distinct CDR3 sequences, 17% seen once. Specimen: blood. The source of these receptors is a man aged 50-60 years with Graves' hyperthyroidism. Each CDR3 is given with its conserved first and last residue. D genes are given only for firm matches. Only some rows state a clone size, as once, few, many or a class for expanded clones.

>TRBJ1-5|TRBD1|-|TRBV2
TGTGCCAGCAGCGTTACAGGGGCTGACCAGCCCCAGCATTTT
CASSVTGADQPQHF
>TRBJ1-5|TRBD1|few|TRBV19
TGTGCCAGTAGTATGGCCCGGGCAGGGGGAAATCAGCCCCAGCATTTT
CASSMARAGGNQPQHF
>TRBJ2-1|TRBD2|-|TRBV6-1
TGTGCCAGCAGTGAAATAGCGGGAGAATACAATGAGCAGTTCTTC
CASSEIAGEYNEQFF
>TRBJ2-3|TRBD1|many|TRBV28
TGTGCCAGCATTCCGGGACAGGGAGTTTTCACAGATACGCAGTATTTT
CASIPGQGVFTDTQYF
>TRBJ1-3|-|few|TRBV6-2/TRBV6-3
TGTGCCAGTACCTCCTCTGGAAACACCATATATTTT
CASTSSGNTIYF
>TRBJ2-7|TRBD1|many|TRBV2
TGTGCCAGCAAATGGACAGGGGGTACATCCGAGCAGTACTTC
CASKWTGGTSEQYF
>TRBJ1-2|-|few|TRBV18
TGTGCCAGCTCGGATCCGACACGGGATGGCTACACCTTC
CASSDPTRDGYTF
>TRBJ2-3|-|many|TRBV6-1
TGTGCCAGCAGTCCCCCGCGAGGGGGGCGAGGGCTGGATACGCAGTATTTT
CASSPPRGGRGLDTQYF
>TRBJ2-2|-|many|TRBV2
TGTGCCAGCAGTGAAATAAGGAACACCGGGGAGCTGTTTTTT
CASSEIRNTGELFF
>TRBJ2-5|-|many|TRBV20-1
TGCAGCCCAAGAAGAGGAGAGACCCAGTACTTC
CSPRRGETQYF
>TRBJ1-5|TRBD1|-|TRBV19
TGTGCCAGTAGTACGGGACAGCTCAATCAGCCCCAGCATTTT
CASSTGQLNQPQHF
>TRBJ2-7|-|-|TRBV28
TGTGCCAGCAGTTTGGGGCAGTTGGGGCAGTACTTC
CASSLGQLGQYF
>TRBJ1-1|-|-|TRBV20-1
TGCAGTGCTAGTGTCTCGCCGAACACTGAAGCTTTCTTT
CSASVSPNTEAFF
>TRBJ2-1|TRBD2|-|TRBV20-1
TGCAGTGCGAGACTCTGGACTAGCGGGAGGGGTGTGGTCTACAATGAGCAGTTCTTC
CSARLWTSGRGVVYNEQFF
>TRBJ2-1|TRBD1|few|TRBV10-1
TGCGCCAGCAGTGAGTCCCCCTATGACAGGGGGCTATGGAATGAGCAGTTCTTC
CASSESPYDRGLWNEQFF
>TRBJ1-1|TRBD1|-|TRBV28
TGTGCCAGCAGCCATACAGGGGTCACTGAAGCTTTCTTT
CASSHTGVTEAFF
>TRBJ1-5|-|many|TRBV27
TGTGCCAGCAGTTGGGCGAGAACCCAGCCCCAGCATTTT
CASSWARTQPQHF
>TRBJ2-3|TRBD2|-|TRBV9
TGTGCCAGCAGCGTAGGGTCTAGCGGGGTCACAGATACGCAGTATTTT
CASSVGSSGVTDTQYF
>TRBJ1-5|-|-|TRBV19
TGTGCCAGTAGTATAGAGAAGGGGTGGAATCAGCCCCAGCATTTT
CASSIEKGWNQPQHF
>TRBJ2-2|TRBD2|-|TRBV6-5
TGTGCCAGCAGTTACGGTCTAGCGGGGTACACCGGGGAGCTGTTTTTT
CASSYGLAGYTGELFF